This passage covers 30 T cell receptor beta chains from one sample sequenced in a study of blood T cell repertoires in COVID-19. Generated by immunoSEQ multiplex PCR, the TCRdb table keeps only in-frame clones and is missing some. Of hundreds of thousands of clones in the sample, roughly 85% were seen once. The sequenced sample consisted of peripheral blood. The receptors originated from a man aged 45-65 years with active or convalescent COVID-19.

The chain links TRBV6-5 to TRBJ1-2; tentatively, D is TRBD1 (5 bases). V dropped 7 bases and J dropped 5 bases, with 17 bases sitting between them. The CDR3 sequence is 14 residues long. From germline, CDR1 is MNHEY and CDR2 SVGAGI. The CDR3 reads CASTYGGMRYGYTF. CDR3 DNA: TGTGCCAGCACCTACGGGGGGATGAGGTATGGCTACACCTTC.

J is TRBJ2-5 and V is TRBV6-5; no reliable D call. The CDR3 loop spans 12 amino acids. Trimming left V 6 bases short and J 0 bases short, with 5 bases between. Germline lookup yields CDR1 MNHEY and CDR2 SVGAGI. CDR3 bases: TGTGCCAGCAGCGCGGACCAAGAGACCCAGTACTTC. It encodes CASSADQETQYF.

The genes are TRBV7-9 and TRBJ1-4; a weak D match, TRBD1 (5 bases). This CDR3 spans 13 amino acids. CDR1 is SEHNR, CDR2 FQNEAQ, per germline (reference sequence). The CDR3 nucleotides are TGTGCTCTAGCGAGGGGAACTAATGAAAAACTGTTTTTT. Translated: CALARGTNEKLFF. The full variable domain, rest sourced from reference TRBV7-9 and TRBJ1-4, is DTGVSQNPRHKITKRGQNVTFRCDPISEHNRLYWYRQTLGQGPEFLTYFQNEAQLEKSRLLSDRFSAERPKGSFSTLEIQRTEQGDSAMYLCALARGTNEKLFFGSGTQLSVL.

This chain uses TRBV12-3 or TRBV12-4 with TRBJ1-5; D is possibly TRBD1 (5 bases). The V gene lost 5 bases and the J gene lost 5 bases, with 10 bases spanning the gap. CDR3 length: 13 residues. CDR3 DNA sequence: TGTGCCAGCAGTGTCAACAGGTATCAGCCCCAGCATTTT. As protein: CASSVNRYQPQHF.

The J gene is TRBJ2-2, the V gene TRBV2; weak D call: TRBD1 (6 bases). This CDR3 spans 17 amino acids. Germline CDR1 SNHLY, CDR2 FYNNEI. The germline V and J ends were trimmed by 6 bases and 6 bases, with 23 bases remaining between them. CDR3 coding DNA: TGTGCCAGCAGCGCCAGAAACAGGGATATGGAACCCGGGGAGCTGTTTTTT. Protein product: CASSARNRDMEPGELFF.

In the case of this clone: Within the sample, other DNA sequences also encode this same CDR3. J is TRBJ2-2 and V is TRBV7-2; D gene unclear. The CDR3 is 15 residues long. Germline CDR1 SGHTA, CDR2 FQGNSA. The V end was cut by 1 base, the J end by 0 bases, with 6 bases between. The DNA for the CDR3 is TGTGCCAGCAGCTTAGGACTCCCGAACACCGGGGAGCTGTTTTTT. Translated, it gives CASSLGLPNTGELFF.

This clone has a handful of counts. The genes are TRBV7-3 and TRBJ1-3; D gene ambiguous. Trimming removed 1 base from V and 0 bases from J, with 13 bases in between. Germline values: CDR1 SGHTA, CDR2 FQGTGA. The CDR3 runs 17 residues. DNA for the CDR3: TGTGCCAGCAGCTTAAATCCCCCGGGTTCCTCTGGAAACACCATATATTTT. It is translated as CASSLNPPGSSGNTIYF. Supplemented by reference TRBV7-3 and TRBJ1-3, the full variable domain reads GAGVSQTPSNKVTEKGKYVELRCDPISGHTALYWYRQSLGQGPEFLIYFQGTGAADDSGLPNDRFFAVRPEGSVSTLKIQRTERGDSAVYLCASSLNPPGSSGNTIYFGEGSWLTVV.

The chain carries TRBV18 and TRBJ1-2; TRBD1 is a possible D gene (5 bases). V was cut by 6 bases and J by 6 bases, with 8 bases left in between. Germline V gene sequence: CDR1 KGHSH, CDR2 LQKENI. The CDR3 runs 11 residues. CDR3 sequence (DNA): TGTGCCAGCTCGTTCAGGGATGGCTACACCTTC. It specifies CASSFRDGYTF.

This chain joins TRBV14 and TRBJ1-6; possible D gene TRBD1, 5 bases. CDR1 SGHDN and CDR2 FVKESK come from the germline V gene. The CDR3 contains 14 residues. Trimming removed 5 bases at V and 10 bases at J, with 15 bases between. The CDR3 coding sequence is TGTGCCAGCAGCACAGCAGGGTTGGACTCACCCCTCCACTTT. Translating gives CASSTAGLDSPLHF.

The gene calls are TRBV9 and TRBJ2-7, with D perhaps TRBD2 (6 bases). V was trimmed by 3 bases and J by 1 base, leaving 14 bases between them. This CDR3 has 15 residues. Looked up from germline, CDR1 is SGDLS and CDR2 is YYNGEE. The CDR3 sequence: CASSGGASSSYEQYF. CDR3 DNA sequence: TGTGCCAGCAGCGGCGGGGCTAGTTCTTCCTACGAGCAGTACTTC. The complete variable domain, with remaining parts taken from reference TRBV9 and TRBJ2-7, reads DSGVTQTPKHLITATGQRVTLRCSPRSGDLSVYWYQQSLDQGLQFLIQYYNGEERAKGNILERFSAQQFPDLHSELNLSSLELGDSALYFCASSGGASSSYEQYFGPGTRLTVT.

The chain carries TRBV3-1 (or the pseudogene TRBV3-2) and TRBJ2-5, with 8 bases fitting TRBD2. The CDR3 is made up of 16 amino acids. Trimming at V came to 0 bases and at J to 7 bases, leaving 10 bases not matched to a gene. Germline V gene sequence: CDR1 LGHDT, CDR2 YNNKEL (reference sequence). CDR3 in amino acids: CASSQDVAGSLLTQYF. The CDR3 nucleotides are TGTGCCAGCAGCCAAGACGTAGCGGGATCGTTATTGACCCAGTACTTC.

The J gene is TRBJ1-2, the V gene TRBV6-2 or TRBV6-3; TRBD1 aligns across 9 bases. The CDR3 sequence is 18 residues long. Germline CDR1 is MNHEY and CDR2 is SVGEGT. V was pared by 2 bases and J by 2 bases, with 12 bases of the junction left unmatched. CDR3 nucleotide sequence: TGTGCCAGCAGTTACGGATTCCGGGACAGGGAGGAGAACTATGGCTACACCTTC. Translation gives CASSYGFRDREENYGYTF.

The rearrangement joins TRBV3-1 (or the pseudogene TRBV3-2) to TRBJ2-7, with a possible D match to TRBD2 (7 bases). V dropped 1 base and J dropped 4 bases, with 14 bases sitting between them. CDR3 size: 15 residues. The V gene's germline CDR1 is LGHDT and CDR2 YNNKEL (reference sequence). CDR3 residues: CASSQGGGAGYEQYF. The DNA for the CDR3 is TGTGCCAGCAGCCAAGGAGGGGGGGCCGGGTACGAGCAGTACTTC.

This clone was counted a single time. The chain's CDR3 is CASTNAGGTLHF. CDR3 nucleotide sequence: TGTGCCAGCACCAACGCCGGGGGAACCCTCCACTTT. The V and J genes are TRBV6-6 and TRBJ1-6, with D perhaps matching TRBD1 (5 bases). The CDR3 loop spans 12 amino acids. Trimming cost V 7 bases and J 14 bases, with 15 bases left between them. Germline assignment: CDR1 MNHNY and CDR2 SVGAGI (reference sequence).

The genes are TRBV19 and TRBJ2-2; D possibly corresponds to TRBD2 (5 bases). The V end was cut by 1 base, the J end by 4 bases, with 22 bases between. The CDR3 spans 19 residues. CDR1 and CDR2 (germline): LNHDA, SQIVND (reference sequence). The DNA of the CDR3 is TGTGCCAGTAGTATAGCTTCGCTTTTCAGCGGCCAAGGCACCGGGGAGCTGTTTTTT. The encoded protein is CASSIASLFSGQGTGELFF.

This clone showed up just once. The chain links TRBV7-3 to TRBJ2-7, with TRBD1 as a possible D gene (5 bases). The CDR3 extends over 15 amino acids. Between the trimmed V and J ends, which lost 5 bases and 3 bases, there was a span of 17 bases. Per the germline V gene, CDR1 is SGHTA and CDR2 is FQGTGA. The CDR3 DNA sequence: TGTGCCAGCAGCACCATTGACAGAAATGACTACGAGCAGTACTTC. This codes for CASSTIDRNDYEQYF.

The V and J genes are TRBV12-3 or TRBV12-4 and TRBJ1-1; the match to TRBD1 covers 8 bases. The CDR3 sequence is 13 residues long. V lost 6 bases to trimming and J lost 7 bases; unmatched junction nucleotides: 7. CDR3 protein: CASSTGTGLEAFF. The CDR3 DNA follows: TGTGCCAGCAGCACCGGGACAGGTCTTGAAGCTTTCTTT.

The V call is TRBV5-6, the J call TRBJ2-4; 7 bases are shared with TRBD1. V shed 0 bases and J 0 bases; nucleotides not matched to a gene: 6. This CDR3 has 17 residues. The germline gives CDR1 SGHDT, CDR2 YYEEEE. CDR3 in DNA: TGTGCCAGCAGCTTGGAGGGGGCGCTAGGAGCCAAAAACATTCAGTACTTC. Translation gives CASSLEGALGAKNIQYF.

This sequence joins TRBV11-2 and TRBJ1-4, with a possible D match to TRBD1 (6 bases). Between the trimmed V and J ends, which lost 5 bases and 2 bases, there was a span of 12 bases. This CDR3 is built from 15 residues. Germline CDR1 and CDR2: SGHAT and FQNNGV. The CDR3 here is CASSPGVGTNEKLFF. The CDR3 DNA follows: TGTGCCAGCAGCCCAGGGGTGGGGACTAATGAAAAACTGTTTTTT.

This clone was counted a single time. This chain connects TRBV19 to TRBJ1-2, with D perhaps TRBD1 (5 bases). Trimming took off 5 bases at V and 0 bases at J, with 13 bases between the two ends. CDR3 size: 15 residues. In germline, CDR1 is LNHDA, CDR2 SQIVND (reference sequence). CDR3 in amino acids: CASSPTGTANYGYTF. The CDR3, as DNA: TGTGCCAGTAGTCCTACAGGAACAGCTAACTATGGCTACACCTTC.

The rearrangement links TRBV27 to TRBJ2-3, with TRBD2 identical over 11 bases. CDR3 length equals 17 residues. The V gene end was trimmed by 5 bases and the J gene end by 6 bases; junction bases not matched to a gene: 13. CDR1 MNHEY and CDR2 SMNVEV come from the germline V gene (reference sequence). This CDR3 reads CASSPGLAEGYVDTQYF. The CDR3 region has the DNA TGTGCCAGCAGTCCGGGACTAGCGGAAGGGTATGTGGATACGCAGTATTTT.

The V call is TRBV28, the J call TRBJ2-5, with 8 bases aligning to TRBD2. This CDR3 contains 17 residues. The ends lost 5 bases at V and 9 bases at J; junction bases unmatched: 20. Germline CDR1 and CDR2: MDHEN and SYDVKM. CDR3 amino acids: CASSTSRRAGVKGAQYF. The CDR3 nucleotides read TGTGCCAGCAGTACTTCCCGTCGAGCGGGAGTAAAAGGGGCCCAGTACTTC. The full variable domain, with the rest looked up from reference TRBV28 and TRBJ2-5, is DVKVTQSSRYLVKRTGEKVFLECVQDMDHENMFWYRQDPGLGLRLIYFSYDVKMKEKGDIPEGYSVSREKKERFSLILESASTNQTSMYLCASSTSRRAGVKGAQYFGPGTRLLVL.

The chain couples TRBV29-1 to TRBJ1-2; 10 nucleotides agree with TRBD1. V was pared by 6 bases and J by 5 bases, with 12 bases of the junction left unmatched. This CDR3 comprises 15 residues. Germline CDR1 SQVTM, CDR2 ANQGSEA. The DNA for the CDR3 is TGCAGCGTCTCCACCCGGGACAGGGGACGTTATGGCTACACCTTC. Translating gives CSVSTRDRGRYGYTF. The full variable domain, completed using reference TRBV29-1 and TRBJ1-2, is SAVISQKPSRDICQRGTSLTIQCQVDSQVTMMFWYRQQPGQSLTLIATANQGSEATYESGFVIDKFPISRPNLTFSTLTVSNMSPEDSSIYLCSVSTRDRGRYGYTFGSGTRLTVV.

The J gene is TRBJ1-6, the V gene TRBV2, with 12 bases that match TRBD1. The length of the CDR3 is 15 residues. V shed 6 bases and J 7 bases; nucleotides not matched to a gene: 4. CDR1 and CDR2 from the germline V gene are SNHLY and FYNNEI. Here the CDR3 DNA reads TGTGCCAGCAGGGGACAGGGGGCCGGGAATTCACCCCTCCACTTT. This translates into CASRGQGAGNSPLHF.

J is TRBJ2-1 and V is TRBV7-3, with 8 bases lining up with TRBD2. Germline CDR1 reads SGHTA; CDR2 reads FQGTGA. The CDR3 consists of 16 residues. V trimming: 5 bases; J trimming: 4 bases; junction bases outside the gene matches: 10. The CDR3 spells CASSPEGSGEYNEQFF. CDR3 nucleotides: TGTGCCAGCAGCCCCGAGGGTAGCGGGGAATACAATGAGCAGTTCTTC.

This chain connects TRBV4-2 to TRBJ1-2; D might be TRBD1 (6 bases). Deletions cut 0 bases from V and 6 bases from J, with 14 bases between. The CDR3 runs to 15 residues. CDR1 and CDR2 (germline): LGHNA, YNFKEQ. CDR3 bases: TGTGCCAGCAGCCAAGAGGGGGCATCGGCGGATGGCTACACCTTC. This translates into CASSQEGASADGYTF.

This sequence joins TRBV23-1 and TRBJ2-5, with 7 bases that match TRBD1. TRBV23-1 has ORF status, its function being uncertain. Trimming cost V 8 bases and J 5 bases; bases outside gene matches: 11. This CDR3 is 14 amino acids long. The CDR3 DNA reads TGCGCCAGCGCCCGGACCGGGACAGAGGAGACCCAGTACTTC. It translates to CASARTGTEETQYF.

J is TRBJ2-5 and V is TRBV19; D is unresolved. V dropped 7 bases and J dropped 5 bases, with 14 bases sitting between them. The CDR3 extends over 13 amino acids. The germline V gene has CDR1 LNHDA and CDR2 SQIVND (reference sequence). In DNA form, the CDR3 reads TGTGCCAGTAAAAACCCCCCTAACGAGACCCAGTACTTC. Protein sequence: CASKNPPNETQYF.

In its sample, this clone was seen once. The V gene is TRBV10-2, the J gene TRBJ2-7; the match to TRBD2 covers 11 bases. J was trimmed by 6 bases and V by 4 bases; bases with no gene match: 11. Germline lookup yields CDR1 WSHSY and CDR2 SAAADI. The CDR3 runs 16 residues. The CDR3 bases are TGCGCCAGCAGTGGGGTAACAACTAGCGGGAGAATCGAGCAGTACTTC. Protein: CASSGVTTSGRIEQYF.

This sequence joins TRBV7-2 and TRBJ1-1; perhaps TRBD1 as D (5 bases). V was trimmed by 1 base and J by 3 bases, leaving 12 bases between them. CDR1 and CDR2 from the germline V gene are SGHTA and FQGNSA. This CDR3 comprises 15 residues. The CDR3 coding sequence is TGTGCCAGCAGCTTAGAGTCCGCAGGGTACACTGAAGCTTTCTTT. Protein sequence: CASSLESAGYTEAFF.